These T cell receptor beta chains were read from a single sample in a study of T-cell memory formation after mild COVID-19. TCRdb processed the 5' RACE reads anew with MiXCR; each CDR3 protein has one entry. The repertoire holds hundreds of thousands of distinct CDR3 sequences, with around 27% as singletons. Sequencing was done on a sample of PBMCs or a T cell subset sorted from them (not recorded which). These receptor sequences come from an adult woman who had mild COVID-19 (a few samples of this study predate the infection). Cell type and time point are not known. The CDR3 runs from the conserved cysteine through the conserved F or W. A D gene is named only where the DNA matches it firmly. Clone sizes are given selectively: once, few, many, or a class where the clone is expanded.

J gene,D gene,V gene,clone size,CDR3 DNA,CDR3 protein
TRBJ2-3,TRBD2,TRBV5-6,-,TGTGCCAGCAGCAGATACTCTAGCGGGAGATCAGATACGCAGTATTTT,CASSRYSSGRSDTQYF
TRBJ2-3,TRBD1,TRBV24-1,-,TGTGCCACCAGTGAGCCCGGACAGGCAGATACGCAGTATTTT,CATSEPGQADTQYF
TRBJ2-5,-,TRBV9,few,TGTGCCAGCAGCGACACAGGGTACCAAGAGACCCAGTACTTC,CASSDTGYQETQYF
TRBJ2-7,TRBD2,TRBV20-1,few,TGCAGTGCTAGAGGGGAACTAGCGAAACGGGGGGAGCAGTACTTC,CSARGELAKRGEQYF
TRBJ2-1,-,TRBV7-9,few,TGTGCCAGCAGCCTCCGTCGTATGGTCTTGAATGAGCAGTTCTTC,CASSLRRMVLNEQFF
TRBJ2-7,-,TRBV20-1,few,TGCAGTGCTTACCGGGACCCCTCCTACGAGCAGTACTTC,CSAYRDPSYEQYF
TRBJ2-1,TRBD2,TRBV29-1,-,TGCAGCGTGGCTAGCGGATACAATGAGCAGTTCTTC,CSVASGYNEQFF
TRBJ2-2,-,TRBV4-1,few,TGCGCCAGCAGCCAACAGGGAGGATCGAAGACCGGGGAGCTGTTTTTT,CASSQQGGSKTGELFF
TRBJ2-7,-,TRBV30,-,TGTGCCTGGAGTGTCGCCCCGAAATCCAGCGAGCAGTACTTC,CAWSVAPKSSEQYF
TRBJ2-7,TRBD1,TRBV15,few,TGTGCCACCAGCGACCCGGGACAGGTTGGCTACGAGCAGTACTTC,CATSDPGQVGYEQYF
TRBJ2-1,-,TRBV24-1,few,TGTGCCACCAGTGACCAAACCAGAGGCGCGTTCTTC,CATSDQTRGAFF
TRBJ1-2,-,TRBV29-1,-,TGCAGCTATCGTCACGCGGGAGGCAATGGCTACACCTTC,CSYRHAGGNGYTF
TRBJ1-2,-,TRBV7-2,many,TGTGCCAGCAGCCCCACGGCCAGCTATGGCTACACCTTC,CASSPTASYGYTF
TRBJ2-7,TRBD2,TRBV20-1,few,TGCAGTGCCCCTGTAGCGGGACTCTACGAGCAGTACTTC,CSAPVAGLYEQYF
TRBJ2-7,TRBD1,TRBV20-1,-,TGCAGTGCTAGACCTACCCCCCTGGACAGGGGAGGCTACGAGCAGTACTTC,CSARPTPLDRGGYEQYF
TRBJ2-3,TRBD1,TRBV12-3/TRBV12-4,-,TGTGCCAGCAGTCTCCGGGACAGGGCATTCAGTTTCGGCACAGATACGCAGTATTTT,CASSLRDRAFSFGTDTQYF
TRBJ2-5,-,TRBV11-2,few,TGTGCCAGCAGCTTAGGTCTAGACGAACGGGAGACCCAGTACTTC,CASSLGLDERETQYF
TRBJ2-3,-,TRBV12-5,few,TGTGCTAGTGGTTTTTGGGGGGCAAGCACAGATACGCAGTATTTT,CASGFWGASTDTQYF
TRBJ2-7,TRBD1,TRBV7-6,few,TGTGCCAGCAGCAGTGGACAGGGGGCAATGACCGACGAGCAGTACTTC,CASSSGQGAMTDEQYF
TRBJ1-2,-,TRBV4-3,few,TGCGCCAGCAGCCAAAGATGGGAGGGAAACTATGGCTACACCTTC,CASSQRWEGNYGYTF
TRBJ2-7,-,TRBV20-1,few,TGCAGTGCTAGAGGACTAGACTCCTACGAGCAGTACTTC,CSARGLDSYEQYF
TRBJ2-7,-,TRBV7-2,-,TGTGCCAGCAGCTTAATCGCAGTAACCTACGAGCAGTACTTC,CASSLIAVTYEQYF
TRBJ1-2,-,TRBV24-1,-,TGTGCCACCAGTGAGACAGTCACCTATGGCTACACCTTC,CATSETVTYGYTF
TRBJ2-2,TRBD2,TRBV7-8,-,TGTGCCAGCAGCTTAGTTGGACCGGCGGGGGCCGGGGAGCTGTTTTTT,CASSLVGPAGAGELFF
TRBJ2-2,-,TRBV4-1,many,TGCGCCAGCAGCCAAGATTTGGGGTCCGGGGAGCTGTTTTTT,CASSQDLGSGELFF
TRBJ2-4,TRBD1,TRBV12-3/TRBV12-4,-,TGTGCCAGCAGCCCCTCGACAGGGGGTCCGAGGCTCCTGAAAAACATTCAGTACTTC,CASSPSTGGPRLLKNIQYF
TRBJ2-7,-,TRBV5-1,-,TGCGCCAGCAGCTTGGCAGCGACAAATTCCTACGAGCAGTACTTC,CASSLAATNSYEQYF
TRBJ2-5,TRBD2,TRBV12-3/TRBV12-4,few,TGTGCCAGCAGTTTAGAGACTAGCGGGGGTTATCTTCAAGAGACCCAGTACTTC,CASSLETSGGYLQETQYF
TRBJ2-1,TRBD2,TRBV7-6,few,TGTGCCAGCAGCTTGGGGCCCCCGGGAGGCTACAATGAGCAGTTCTTC,CASSLGPPGGYNEQFF
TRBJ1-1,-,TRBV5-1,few,TGCGCCAGCAGCTTTTCCTATCTTGCGGAGAACACTGAAGCTTTCTTT,CASSFSYLAENTEAFF
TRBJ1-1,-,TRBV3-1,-,TGTGCCAGCAGCCACCCGCGGTGGCACATGAACACTGAAGCTTTCTTT,CASSHPRWHMNTEAFF
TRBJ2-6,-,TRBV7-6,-,TGTGCCAGCAGCTCCAGCCCATACCCGGTGACCGGGCGGCAGGGGGCCAACGTCCTGACTTTC,CASSSSPYPVTGRQGANVLTF
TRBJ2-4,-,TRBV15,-,TGTGCCACCAGCAGAGAAATGGCAGCCAAAAACATTCAGTACTTC,CATSREMAAKNIQYF
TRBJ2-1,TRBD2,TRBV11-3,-,TGTGCCAGCAGCTTAGCCTTGGGGGTAGGCGGGAGCAGGGACAATGAGCAGTTCTTC,CASSLALGVGGSRDNEQFF
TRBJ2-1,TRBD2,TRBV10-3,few,TGTGCCATCAGTGAGGGTAGCGGGGCCGTCTACAATGAGCAGTTCTTC,CAISEGSGAVYNEQFF
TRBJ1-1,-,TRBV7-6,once,TGTGCCAGCAGCCCGCCGGGTAGAGACACTGAAGCTTTCTTT,CASSPPGRDTEAFF
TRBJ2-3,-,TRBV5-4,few,TGTGCCAGCAGCGGGGCCAAGGCAGGAGACACAGATACGCAGTATTTT,CASSGAKAGDTDTQYF
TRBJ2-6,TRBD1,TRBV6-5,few,TGTGCCAGCAGTTTATGGGACAGGGGCTCTGGGGCCAACGTCCTGACTTTC,CASSLWDRGSGANVLTF
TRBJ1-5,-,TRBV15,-,TGTGCCACCAGCAGAGAATGGGGTAGTCAGCCCCAGCATTTT,CATSREWGSQPQHF
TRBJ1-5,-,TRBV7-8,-,TGTGCCAGCAAGGGCGGGCGGGGTAGCAATCAGCCCCAGCATTTT,CASKGGRGSNQPQHF
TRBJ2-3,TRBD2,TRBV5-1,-,TGCGCCAGCAGCTTGAATGTGGGAGGGAGCACAGATACGCAGTATTTT,CASSLNVGGSTDTQYF
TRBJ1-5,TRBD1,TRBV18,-,TGTGCCAGCTCCGAGGGGGCTCAGCCCCAGCATTTT,CASSEGAQPQHF
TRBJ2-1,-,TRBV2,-,TGTGCCAGCAGTGACGGGGGAAATTCCTACAATGAGCAGTTCTTC,CASSDGGNSYNEQFF
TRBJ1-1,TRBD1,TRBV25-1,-,TGTGCCAGCGGGGACAGGGAGGACACTGAAGCTTTCTTT,CASGDREDTEAFF
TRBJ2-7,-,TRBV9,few,TGTGCCAGCAGCGTTACAAGCGGTCCTTCCTACGAGCAGTACTTC,CASSVTSGPSYEQYF
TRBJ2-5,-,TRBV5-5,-,TGTGCCAGCAGCTTGGGGGGAAGGTCAACCCAGTACTTC,CASSLGGRSTQYF
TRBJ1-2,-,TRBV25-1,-,TGTGCCAGCAGTAAAGGGTATGACTATGGCTACACCTTC,CASSKGYDYGYTF
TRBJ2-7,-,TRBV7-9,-,TGTGCCAGCAGCTTAGGGGGCGGGATGGGCCACGAGCAGTACTTC,CASSLGGGMGHEQYF